This T cell receptor (beta chain) was observed in a study of naive and memory T cell subsets. Study-wide findings and caveats: In CD4 and CD8 cells, diversity dropped from naive through EMRA. The power law exponent of TCR abundance differed between naive and memory cells.

The germline V gene has CDR1 SQVTM and CDR2 ANQGSEA. The CDR3 length is 11 residues. V was shortened by 6 bases and J by 8 bases, with 11 bases between the two germline ends. A note on this clonotype: Its antigen is undetermined.

Both TRBC1 and TRBC2 were covered by a beta constant-region primer of two equimolar oligonucleotides. The ligated cDNA underwent four PCR rounds using SP2 and nested alpha and beta constant-region primers. Ligation attached a single-stranded oligonucleotide with a 12-nucleotide UMI and the SP2 primer to the cDNA 3' end. In TCRdb, the UMI-ligation and nested PCR reads were re-called with MiXCR into one record per CDR3 protein. This table has 100,000 to 150,000 distinct CDR3 sequences, 35% to 40% appearing once. This TCR was sampled from a human donor in good health. Material for sequencing was central memory CD4+ T cells from blood. V is TRBV29-1 and J is TRBJ2-1, with a weak D call TRBD1 (6 bases). Written as DNA, the CDR3 is TGCAGCGTACACACAGGGCATGAGCAGTTCTTC. This codes for CSVHTGHEQFF.